What follows are 10 T cell receptor beta chains derived from one specimen sequenced in a study of shared clonotypes between healthy human individuals. Sequencing was performed with immunoSEQ multiplex PCR; in TCRdb, only in-frame clones are kept and a portion is missing. The sample holds some 1.4 million clones, roughly 96% seen once. What was sequenced was naive CD4+ T cells sorted from blood. Indicated subset: CD45RA+ positively selected. The receptors were sampled from a man aged 25 to 45 in good health.

This clone was counted a few times. The rearrangement uses TRBV5-1 and TRBJ2-5; 8 nucleotides line up with TRBD1. V lost 7 bases, J lost 3 bases, and 5 bases stayed unmatched. Germline V gene data show CDR1 as SGHRS and CDR2 as YFSETQ. The CDR3 totals 13 residues. CDR3 in amino acids: CASSGQGKETQYF. The CDR3 region has the DNA TGCGCCAGCTCCGGACAGGGCAAAGAGACCCAGTACTTC. The full variable domain, completed using reference TRBV5-1 and TRBJ2-5, is KAGVTQTPRYLIKTRGQQVTLSCSPISGHRSVSWYQQTPGQGLQFLFEYFSETQRNKGNFPGRFSGRQFSNSRSEMNVSTLELGDSALYLCASSGQGKETQYFGPGTRLLVL.

The gene calls are TRBV9 and TRBJ2-1; TRBD2 matches 10 bases. The ends lost 3 bases at V and 1 base at J; junction bases unmatched: 7. Germline values: CDR1 SGDLS, CDR2 YYNGEE. The CDR3 extends over 17 amino acids. The CDR3 DNA reads as TGTGCCAGCAGCGGGAGTCTAGCGGGAGCTTCCTACAATGAGCAGTTCTTC. This translates into CASSGSLAGASYNEQFF.

The chain uses TRBV6-6 and TRBJ1-5; 8 bases agree with TRBD1. CDR1 is MNHNY and CDR2 is SVGAGI in the germline V gene (reference sequence). J lost 5 bases, V lost 6 bases, and 9 bases had no gene match. There are 15 residues in the CDR3. CDR3 DNA: TGTGCCAGCAGCTTAACAGGGGGTACCGATCAGCCCCAGCATTTT. Translating it yields CASSLTGGTDQPQHF.

This clone was observed a single time. The rearrangement links TRBV7-2 to TRBJ2-7; a possible D gene is TRBD2 (5 bases). Trimming removed 4 bases at V and 5 bases at J, with 12 bases between. Germline V gene data show CDR1 as SGHTA and CDR2 as FQGNSA. This CDR3 comprises 13 residues. The CDR3 DNA is TGTGCCAGCAGCTCCCATCGGGGTAACGAGCAGTACTTC. Its protein product is CASSSHRGNEQYF.

The chain couples TRBV27 to TRBJ2-1; 14 nucleotides agree with TRBD2. CDR3 length: 17 residues. After removal of 5 bases from V and 9 bases from J, the junction contained 12 bases not matched to a gene. CDR1 and CDR2 from the germline V gene are MNHEY and SMNVEV (reference sequence). The CDR3 region is CASSPRLAGGVGSEQFF. The CDR3, as DNA: TGTGCCAGCAGTCCAAGACTAGCGGGGGGGGTAGGCAGTGAGCAGTTCTTC.

The chain recombines TRBV9 with TRBJ1-2, with a weak D call TRBD1 (5 bases). CDR3 length: 13 amino acids. V was cut by 3 bases and J by 4 bases, with 10 bases left in between. The germline gives CDR1 SGDLS, CDR2 YYNGEE. The CDR3 here is CASSAQGTYGYTF. CDR3 coding DNA: TGTGCCAGCAGCGCTCAGGGAACCTATGGCTACACCTTC.

This clone has only a few counts. The chain uses TRBV27 and TRBJ2-3; 8 bases are shared with TRBD2. V gave up 5 bases and J gave up 3 bases; unmatched junction bases: 4. This CDR3 has 14 residues. Germline CDR1 is MNHEY and CDR2 is SMNVEV (reference sequence). The CDR3 bases are TGTGCCAGCAGTAATCGACTAGCGACAGATACGCAGTATTTT. Protein: CASSNRLATDTQYF.

The CDR3: CASSLGVQRESDTQYF. CDR3 coding DNA: TGTGCCAGCAGCTTAGGTGTTCAGCGGGAGTCAGATACGCAGTATTTT. The chain recombines TRBV7-9 with TRBJ2-3, with TRBD2 matching over 8 bases. Germline loops: CDR1 SEHNR, CDR2 FQNEAQ (reference sequence). V was pared by 1 base and J by 4 bases, with 7 bases of the junction left unmatched. The CDR3 is made up of 16 amino acids.

The chain recombines TRBV7-6 with TRBJ2-2; TRBD1 agrees at 7 bases. Trimming took 6 bases from V and 2 from J; bases not matched to a gene: 3. Germline CDR1 and CDR2: SGHVS and FNYEAQ. The CDR3 contains 14 residues. CDR3 protein: CASRYRGNTGELFF. The CDR3 nucleotides read TGTGCCAGCAGGTACAGGGGTAACACCGGGGAGCTGTTTTTT.

This chain's CDR3 is CASSAQSRLYNEQFF. The CDR3 DNA is TGTGCCAGCAGCGCCCAGTCTCGTCTCTACAATGAGCAGTTCTTC. The genes are TRBV7-2 and TRBJ2-1, with D uncertain. The CDR3 is 15 amino acids. Germline CDR1 reads SGHTA; CDR2 reads FQGNSA. V dropped 5 bases and J dropped 3 bases, with 14 bases sitting between them.